The TCR beta chain under discussion was sequenced for a study of T-cell reconstitution after alpha-beta-depleted transplantation in children (TCRdb year 2016). With respect to the entire study: The study quantitatively tracked T-cell immune reconstitution after TCRalphabeta/CD19-depleted allogeneic hematopoietic cell transplantation in children using TCR repertoire profiling.

The library came from PCR. TCRdb lists the instrument as Illumina HiSeq 2500. TCR libraries were prepared with molecular barcoding, using unique molecular identifiers to normalize TCRbeta repertoire quantification. TCRdb redid the processing of the public reads, applying fastp at Q25 and MiXCR, and retained in-frame beta chains. Each entry is one CDR3 protein sequence, shown with its most common DNA and genes. The sample yields under 350,000 distinct CDR3 sequences; nearly 10% were counted once. The ten largest clones capture 10% of the sample. From the cysteine up to the phenylalanine, the CDR3 has a length of 14 residues. Just the 42-base CDR3 DNA is kept, in frame starting at base 1. CDR1 and CDR2 are read off the germline V gene (reference sequence) as DFQATT and SNEGSKA. V and J lose 1 base and 3 bases, and a span of 10 bases separates them. This clonotype was picked up a small number of times. No antigen is known for it. No per-base quality is available; no much larger clone lies one base away.

The sequenced sample was PBMCs from the stem cell graft donor, obtained from the stem cell graft. The sequence came from a human donor who donated a stem cell graft to a child with SCID. This receptor chain uses TRBV20-1 and TRBJ1-5, and the D gene may be TRBD1, 5 bases matching. The CDR3: CSARGGTDNQPQHF. The DNA sequence follows: TGCAGTGCTAGAGGGGGGACGGACAATCAGCCCCAGCATTTT.